Below, 3 T cell receptor beta chains from the same sample are listed, as sequenced in a study of blood T cell repertoires in COVID-19. Repertoires were generated with immunoSEQ multiplex PCR, while TCRdb's copy carries only in-frame clones and drops some. The sample lists 180,000 or so clones; 70% to 90% were seen once. The sample was peripheral blood. The receptors come from a human donor with active or convalescent COVID-19. The donor label of this sample is uncertain.

The genes are TRBV7-6 and TRBJ2-3; 11 nucleotides agree with TRBD2. V shed 5 bases, J shed 6 bases, and the junction held 13 bases outside the gene matches. Germline CDR1 and CDR2: SGHVS and FNYEAQ. CDR3 length: 17 residues. The CDR3 sequence is CASSAQKATSGVDTQYF. CDR3 DNA sequence: TGTGCCAGCAGCGCCCAAAAAGCGACTAGCGGGGTTGATACGCAGTATTTT.

The chain links TRBV5-8 to TRBJ2-7; D is unresolved. Per germline, CDR1 SGHTS and CDR2 YDEGEE. The V end lost 2 bases, the J end lost 6 bases, and 15 bases lay between the germline ends. There are 14 residues in the CDR3. In nucleotides, the CDR3 is TGTGCCAGCAGCTTTGGGCCCAAAGAAGGCGAGCAGTACTTC. Translation gives CASSFGPKEGEQYF.

The chain combines TRBV24-1 with TRBJ2-5; D call uncertain. The CDR3 spans 15 residues. V lost 2 bases to trimming and J lost 3 bases, with 12 bases between them. Germline CDR1 reads KGHDR; CDR2 reads SFDVKD. CDR3 coding DNA: TGTGCCACCAGTGATTCCGCAACACAAAAAGAGACCCAGTACTTC. Translating it yields CATSDSATQKETQYF.